These 18 T cell receptor beta chains originate from one sample sequenced in a study of blood T cell repertoires in COVID-19. Clones were sequenced by immunoSEQ multiplex PCR, and TCRdb holds only the in-frame ones, with some missing. The table lists some 270,000 clones, 75% to 90% of them singletons. The material sequenced was peripheral blood. These receptors were taken from a man in his fifties with acute or convalescent COVID-19.

The CDR3 is CAWSEGRLGGEQYF. In nucleotides, the CDR3 is TGTGCCTGGAGTGAAGGGCGACTCGGGGGCGAGCAGTACTTC. The chain combines TRBV30 with TRBJ2-7; possibly TRBD2 for D (6 bases). Per germline, CDR1 GTSNPN and CDR2 SVGIG (reference sequence). V lost 1 base to trimming and J lost 6 bases, with 16 bases between them. This CDR3 region has 14 residues.

J is TRBJ1-5 and V is TRBV19; 9 nucleotides agree with TRBD1. V was pared by 3 bases and J by 7 bases, with 7 bases of the junction left unmatched. The CDR3 has 15 amino acids. Germline assignment: CDR1 LNHDA and CDR2 SQIVND (reference sequence). CDR3 bases: TGTGCCAGTAGTATTGGTGGACAGGGGCGCCAGCCCCAGCATTTT. Encoded protein: CASSIGGQGRQPQHF. Filled out from reference TRBV19 and TRBJ1-5, the complete variable domain reads DGGITQSPKYLFRKEGQNVTLSCEQNLNHDAMYWYRQDPGQGLRLIYYSQIVNDFQKGDIAEGYSVSREKKESFPLTVTSAQKNPTAFYLCASSIGGQGRQPQHFGDGTRLSIL.

The J gene is TRBJ2-1, the V gene TRBV5-1, with TRBD2 matching 8 bases. This CDR3 region has 14 residues. Germline V CDR1 and CDR2: SGHRS, YFSETQ. With 7 bases clipped from V and 7 bases from J, the junction kept 10 bases outside the gene matches. DNA for the CDR3: TGCGCCAGCGAGTCCGGGGGGGCCGGGAATGAGCAGTTCTTC. Amino acids: CASESGGAGNEQFF.

This sequence joins TRBV2 and TRBJ2-7; TRBD1 aligns across 7 bases. After removal of 8 bases from V and 5 bases from J, the junction contained 6 bases not matched to a gene. Germline V gene lookup returns CDR1 SNHLY and CDR2 FYNNEI. This CDR3 region has 12 residues. The CDR3 DNA is TGTGCCAGCGTTTACAGGGGCGACGAGCAGTACTTC. As protein: CASVYRGDEQYF.

The J gene is TRBJ2-1, the V gene TRBV29-1; perhaps TRBD1 as D (5 bases). The germline V gene has CDR1 SQVTM and CDR2 ANQGSEA. The CDR3 spans 14 residues. V was clipped by 2 bases and J by 0 bases, with 8 bases between them. The chain's CDR3 is CSVETGPSYNEQFF. The CDR3 region has the DNA TGCAGCGTTGAAACAGGACCCTCCTACAATGAGCAGTTCTTC.

The chain recombines TRBV30 with TRBJ1-6; 7 bases map to TRBD1. There are 14 residues in the CDR3. The junction had 4 bases not matched to a gene; V was cut back by 1 base and J by 7 bases. Germline CDR1 and CDR2: GTSNPN and SVGIG (reference sequence). The CDR3 loop is CAWSGTGGNSPLHF. In nucleotides, the CDR3 is TGTGCCTGGAGTGGGACAGGTGGAAATTCACCCCTCCACTTT.

The chain is built from TRBV5-1 and TRBJ1-1; 7 nucleotides line up with TRBD1. Germline-derived CDR1 and CDR2 are SGHRS and YFSETQ. The J segment lost 4 bases and the V segment lost 0 bases, leaving 3 bases of the junction unmatched. The CDR3 is 14 residues long. This CDR3 reads CASSLGAGGTEAFF. Written as DNA, the CDR3 is TGCGCCAGCAGCTTGGGCGCAGGGGGCACTGAAGCTTTCTTT.

The CDR3 DNA reads TGCGCCAGCAGCTTGTCCGTCTCACTCACAGATACGCAGTATTTT. This encodes CASSLSVSLTDTQYF. The rearrangement links TRBV5-1 to TRBJ2-3; no firm D call. The V gene lost 1 base and the J gene lost 2 bases, with 11 bases spanning the gap. The CDR3 consists of 15 residues. The V gene's germline CDR1 is SGHRS and CDR2 YFSETQ.

This sequence joins TRBV27 and TRBJ2-1; 7 bases line up with TRBD2. Looked up from germline, CDR1 is MNHEY and CDR2 is SMNVEV (reference sequence). The length of the CDR3 is 16 residues. V lost 6 bases, J lost 1 base, and 9 bases stayed unmatched. The CDR3 region has the DNA TGTGCCAGCAGGCTCCTAGCGGCGCCTTCCTACAATGAGCAGTTCTTC. Its translation: CASRLLAAPSYNEQFF.

Turning to this clone: Different DNA sequences within this sample yield the same CDR3. V usage is TRBV3-1 (or the pseudogene TRBV3-2) and J usage is TRBJ1-1; unclear D gene. CDR1 LGHDT and CDR2 YNNKEL come from the germline V gene (reference sequence). The CDR3 is made up of 14 amino acids. Trimming shortened V by 1 base and J by 2 bases, and 8 bases separated the two germline ends. DNA of the CDR3: TGTGCCAGCAGCCAAGCCGCGGCTAACACTGAAGCTTTCTTT. It encodes CASSQAAANTEAFF.

The chain links TRBV7-2 to TRBJ1-1; D call uncertain. The V gene's germline CDR1 is SGHTA and CDR2 FQGNSA. The ends were cut back, 3 bases at V and 1 base at J, with 9 bases in the middle. This CDR3 region has 14 residues. CDR3 sequence reads: CASSFAGSNTEAFF. DNA for the CDR3: TGTGCCAGCAGCTTCGCAGGATCGAACACTGAAGCTTTCTTT.

This clone was detected only once. The chain joins TRBV27 to TRBJ2-7, with D tentatively TRBD1 (7 bases). This CDR3 has 13 residues. The V gene's germline CDR1 is MNHEY and CDR2 SMNVEV (reference sequence). Between the trimmed V and J ends, which lost 3 bases and 6 bases, there was a span of 12 bases. The CDR3 loop is CASSFPGGSEQYF. CDR3 in DNA: TGTGCCAGCAGTTTTCCAGGGGGGTCCGAGCAGTACTTC.

The V and J genes are TRBV20-1 and TRBJ2-7, with TRBD2 identical over 10 bases. CDR3 length: 18 residues. The germline CDR1 and CDR2 sequences are DFQATT and SNEGSKA (reference sequence). After removal of 3 bases from V and 1 base from J, the junction contained 15 bases not matched to a gene. The CDR3 sequence: CSASLGEGGLAISYEQYF. In DNA form, the CDR3 reads TGCAGTGCTAGTCTGGGTGAAGGGGGACTAGCGATTTCCTACGAGCAGTACTTC.

The rearrangement joins TRBV7-3 to TRBJ1-3, with D hard to call. Germline V gene lookup returns CDR1 SGHTA and CDR2 FQGTGA. This CDR3 is built from 16 residues. V was cut by 5 bases and J by 0 bases, with 14 bases left in between. The CDR3 DNA follows: TGTGCCAGCAGCCCCGGTGTGTTCCACTCTGGAAACACCATATATTTT. Translation gives CASSPGVFHSGNTIYF.

The sample holds one count of this clone. The rearrangement links TRBV7-2 to TRBJ1-1; D possibly corresponds to TRBD1 (5 bases). Deletions cut 4 bases from V and 3 bases from J, with 12 bases between. The CDR3 contains 14 residues. Germline CDR1 and CDR2: SGHTA and FQGNSA. The CDR3: CASSSGGGYTEAFF. The CDR3 coding sequence is TGTGCCAGCAGCTCAGGCGGGGGGTACACTGAAGCTTTCTTT.

The rearrangement links TRBV7-3 to TRBJ2-3, with TRBD2 as a possible D gene (6 bases). V shed 5 bases and J shed 11 bases, with 17 bases lying between them. The CDR3 length is 13 residues. The germline CDR1 and CDR2 sequences are SGHTA and FQGTGA. The chain's CDR3 is CASSPKRAGVQYF. CDR3 sequence (DNA): TGTGCCAGCAGCCCAAAGCGGGCTGGCGTGCAGTATTTT.

The chain joins TRBV2 to TRBJ1-5, with 11 bases fitting TRBD1. CDR1 is SNHLY, CDR2 FYNNEI, per germline. Germline trimming cut 4 bases from V and 6 bases from J; bases unmatched to any gene: 14. This CDR3 spans 18 amino acids. CDR3 residues: CASSGLTTRDRGTQPQHF. The CDR3 DNA is TGTGCCAGCAGTGGACTTACGACCCGGGACAGGGGGACTCAGCCCCAGCATTTT.

This clone was detected once. The chain links TRBV2 to TRBJ1-2; TRBD1 is a possible D gene (5 bases). Trimming shortened V by 6 bases and J by 8 bases, and 16 bases separated the two germline ends. CDR1 and CDR2 from the germline V gene are SNHLY and FYNNEI. The CDR3 runs to 13 residues. As DNA, the CDR3 is TGTGCCAGCAGGACGCAGGGAGGTGAGGGCTACACCTTC. Protein product: CASRTQGGEGYTF.